The clone carrying this TCR beta chain was picked up a small number of times. The CDR3 covers 15 residues. The ends lost 4 bases at V and 10 bases at J; junction bases unmatched: 9. The V gene's germline CDR1 is SEHNR and CDR2 FQNEAQ (reference sequence). In the source study's methods: Cell counts per sample came from amplifying reference gene primers. Only in-frame clones appear in the TCRdb table, and some are missing; sequencing was by immunoSEQ multiplex PCR. That table gives V, J and clone size, and the DNA gave D and trimming. The table has approximately 54,000 clones, roughly 88% seen once. The data stem from a study of blood T cell repertoires in COVID-19. Across the study: Acute and convalescent COVID-19 specimens originated in the United States, Italy and Spain. PBMCs, B-cell-depleted T cells, or T cells provided the cDNA or gDNA that made up the material.

The clonotype comes from a human donor in a cohort sampled during active COVID-19. Sequencing used peripheral blood. The chain couples TRBV7-9 to TRBJ1-6, with 8 positions matching TRBD1. This chain's CDR3 is CASSSRTGPLSPLHF. The CDR3, as DNA: TGTGCCAGCAGCTCTCGGACAGGGCCCTTGTCACCCCTCCACTTT.